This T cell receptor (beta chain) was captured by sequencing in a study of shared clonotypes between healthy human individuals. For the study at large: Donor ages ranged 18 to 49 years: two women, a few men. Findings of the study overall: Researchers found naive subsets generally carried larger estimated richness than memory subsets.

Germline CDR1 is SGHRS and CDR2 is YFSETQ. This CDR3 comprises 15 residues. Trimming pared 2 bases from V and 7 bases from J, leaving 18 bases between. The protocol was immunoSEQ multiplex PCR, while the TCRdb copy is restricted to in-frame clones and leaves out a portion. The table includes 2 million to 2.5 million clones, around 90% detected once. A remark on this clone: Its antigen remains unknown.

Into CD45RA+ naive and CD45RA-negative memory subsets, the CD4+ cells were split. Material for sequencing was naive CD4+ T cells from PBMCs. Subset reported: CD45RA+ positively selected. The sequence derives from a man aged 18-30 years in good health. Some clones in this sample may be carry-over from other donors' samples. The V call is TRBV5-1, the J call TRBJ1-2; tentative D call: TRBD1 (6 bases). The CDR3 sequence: CASSFPAGVKGGYTF. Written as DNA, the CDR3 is TGCGCCAGCAGCTTTCCGGCAGGGGTAAAGGGTGGCTACACCTTC.